Presented here are 21 T cell receptor beta chains from one specimen sequenced in a study of blood T cell repertoires in COVID-19. The protocol was immunoSEQ multiplex PCR, while the TCRdb copy is restricted to in-frame clones and leaves out a portion. This table holds more than 140,000 clones, around 88% found once. Sequencing used peripheral blood. The receptors originated from a woman in her sixties or seventies with acute or convalescent COVID-19.

V usage is TRBV7-2 and J usage is TRBJ2-3; tentatively, D is TRBD2 (6 bases). Germline V CDR1 and CDR2: SGHTA, FQGNSA. Trimming took off 3 bases at V and 5 bases at J, with 15 bases between the two ends. This CDR3 region has 15 residues. The CDR3 reads CASSLEGRELDTQYF. The CDR3 DNA reads TGTGCCAGCAGCTTGGAGGGCCGAGAGTTAGATACGCAGTATTTT.

The rearrangement joins TRBV14 to TRBJ1-3, with D unclear. CDR3 length: 16 residues. The V gene lost 2 bases and the J gene lost 0 bases, with 11 bases spanning the gap. In germline, CDR1 is SGHDN, CDR2 FVKESK. The CDR3 loop reads CASSQLSLSSGNTIYF. In DNA form, the CDR3 reads TGTGCCAGCAGCCAACTGTCCCTTTCCTCTGGAAACACCATATATTTT.

The gene calls are TRBV12-3 or TRBV12-4 and TRBJ1-4; no clear D. CDR3 length: 13 residues. V was pared by 3 bases and J by 8 bases, with 10 bases between. The CDR3 coding sequence is TGTGCCAGCAGTTTTGGAGTGTGGGAAAAACTGTTTTTT. It yields the protein CASSFGVWEKLFF.

The CDR3 nucleotides are TGTGCCAGCAGCCCCCCAGGCGCAAAATACGAGCAGTACTTC. Its translation: CASSPPGAKYEQYF. The chain combines TRBV3-1 (or the pseudogene TRBV3-2) with TRBJ2-7; D remains unclear. Germline CDR1 reads LGHDT; CDR2 reads YNNKEL (reference sequence). The CDR3 contains 14 residues. V lost 4 bases to trimming and J lost 4 bases, with 14 bases between them.

The genes are TRBV7-2 and TRBJ2-2; D gene ambiguous. CDR3 length: 15 amino acids. CDR1 SGHTA and CDR2 FQGNSA come from the germline V gene. Trimming left V 5 bases short and J 5 bases short, with 15 bases between. The CDR3 DNA reads as TGTGCCAGCAGCCCCGGTAGTACGAGTACCGGGGAGCTGTTTTTT. Translated, it gives CASSPGSTSTGELFF.

The chain carries TRBV9 and TRBJ2-2; TRBD1 might be the D (5 bases). Germline V gene sequence: CDR1 SGDLS, CDR2 YYNGEE. The CDR3 loop spans 13 amino acids. The germline V and J ends were trimmed by 0 bases and 5 bases, with 5 bases remaining between them. The CDR3 DNA reads TGTGCCAGCAGCGTAGGGACAACCGGGGAGCTGTTTTTT. It is translated as CASSVGTTGELFF. Full variable domain (remainder filled in from reference TRBV9 and TRBJ2-2): DSGVTQTPKHLITATGQRVTLRCSPRSGDLSVYWYQQSLDQGLQFLIQYYNGEERAKGNILERFSAQQFPDLHSELNLSSLELGDSALYFCASSVGTTGELFFGEGSRLTVL.

V and J are TRBV18 and TRBJ2-7; D may be TRBD1 (6 bases). V was shortened by 3 bases and J by 5 bases, with 11 bases between the two germline ends. Germline lookup yields CDR1 KGHSH and CDR2 LQKENI. CDR3 length: 13 residues. In DNA, the CDR3 is TGTGCCAGCTCACCGGGCAGGGGCAACGAGCAGTACTTC. Amino acid sequence: CASSPGRGNEQYF.

This clone was seen more than once but under ten times. The chain uses TRBV19 and TRBJ2-2; 7 bases are a match to TRBD2. Germline V gene lookup returns CDR1 LNHDA and CDR2 SQIVND (reference sequence). The CDR3 length is 17 residues. V gave up 3 bases and J gave up 3 bases; unmatched junction bases: 10. CDR3 loop: CASSIAPRTSDTGELFF. CDR3 coding DNA: TGTGCCAGTAGTATCGCCCCTCGGACTAGTGACACCGGGGAGCTGTTTTTT.

The rearrangement joins TRBV28 to TRBJ1-1; D call uncertain. This CDR3 contains 11 residues. The V end lost 7 bases, the J end lost 1 base, and 4 bases lay between the germline ends. CDR1 MDHEN and CDR2 SYDVKM come from the germline V gene. The CDR3 sequence is CASKQNTEAFF. The CDR3 nucleotides are TGTGCCAGCAAGCAGAACACTGAAGCTTTCTTT.

The V gene is TRBV5-6, the J gene TRBJ1-3, with a weak D call TRBD1 (6 bases). The V end lost 2 bases, the J end lost 8 bases, and 14 bases lay between the germline ends. In germline, CDR1 is SGHDT, CDR2 YYEEEE. CDR3 length equals 14 residues. The CDR3 DNA is TGTGCCAGCAGCTTTTGGGGGCAAGAATACACCATATATTTT. Amino acid sequence: CASSFWGQEYTIYF.

The chain employs TRBV4-3 and TRBJ2-1, with 8 nucleotides matching TRBD2. This CDR3 spans 17 amino acids. In germline, CDR1 is LGHNA, CDR2 YSLEER. Losses at the gene ends were 1 base for V and 0 bases for J; bases not matched to a gene: 5. CDR3 DNA sequence: TGCGCCAGCAGCCAAGTCATAGCGGGGAGCTCCTACAATGAGCAGTTCTTC. Translation: CASSQVIAGSSYNEQFF.

The chain carries TRBV18 and TRBJ1-1; D may be TRBD1 (6 bases). The CDR3 is 16 residues long. Germline-derived CDR1 and CDR2 are KGHSH and LQKENI. V was trimmed by 4 bases and J by 0 bases, leaving 15 bases between them. DNA of the CDR3: TGTGCCAGCTCACAGGGGGTGGCTTTTATGAACACTGAAGCTTTCTTT. It translates to CASSQGVAFMNTEAFF. The full variable domain, its missing parts supplied by reference TRBV18 and TRBJ1-1, is NAGVMQNPRHLVRRRGQEARLRCSPMKGHSHVYWYRQLPEEGLKFMVYLQKENIIDESGMPKERFSAEFPKEGPSILRIQQVVRGDSAAYFCASSQGVAFMNTEAFFGQGTRLTVV.

This clone was recorded once. The V gene is TRBV7-2, the J gene TRBJ1-1; D may be TRBD1 (6 bases). The CDR3 runs to 13 residues. Germline V gives CDR1 SGHTA, CDR2 FQGNSA. V was clipped by 4 bases and J by 0 bases, with 6 bases between them. The CDR3: CASSSGVNTEAFF. Written as DNA, the CDR3 is TGTGCCAGCAGCTCAGGGGTGAACACTGAAGCTTTCTTT.

The rearrangement joins TRBV9 to TRBJ2-7; TRBD1 matches at 11 bases. This CDR3 spans 16 amino acids. CDR1 SGDLS and CDR2 YYNGEE come from the germline V gene. V was clipped by 5 bases and J by 2 bases; unmatched bases: 9. CDR3 nucleotide sequence: TGTGCCAGCAGGTCCGGGACAGGGGGAGCAGCCTACGAGCAGTACTTC. Its translation is CASRSGTGGAAYEQYF.

The gene calls are TRBV28 and TRBJ2-5, with a tentative D call TRBD1 (5 bases). The CDR3 loop spans 11 amino acids. V was pared by 11 bases and J by 5 bases, with 12 bases between. Germline V gene data show CDR1 as MDHEN and CDR2 as SYDVKM. The CDR3 DNA reads as TGTGCCGCCCAGGGTCGGGAGACCCAGTACTTC. Protein: CAAQGRETQYF. The full variable domain, rest sourced from reference TRBV28 and TRBJ2-5, is DVKVTQSSRYLVKRTGEKVFLECVQDMDHENMFWYRQDPGLGLRLIYFSYDVKMKEKGDIPEGYSVSREKKERFSLILESASTNQTSMYLCAAQGRETQYFGPGTRLLVL.

This rearrangement joins TRBV4-1 to TRBJ1-1; TRBD1 aligns across 9 bases. The junction had 6 bases not matched to a gene; V was cut back by 2 bases and J by 5 bases. The CDR3 has 15 residues. In germline, CDR1 is MGHRA, CDR2 YSYEKL. CDR3 DNA sequence: TGCGCCAGCAGCCAACCGACAGGGGGTCAAACTGAAGCTTTCTTT. Encoded protein: CASSQPTGGQTEAFF.

This chain links TRBV7-9 with TRBJ2-1, with TRBD1 matching over 7 bases. CDR1 and CDR2 from the germline V gene are SEHNR and FQNEAQ (reference sequence). CDR3 size: 15 residues. V shed 3 bases, J shed 5 bases, and the junction held 7 bases outside the gene matches. As DNA, the CDR3 is TGTGCCAGCAGCTTCTCGACAGGGAGAGACAATGAGCAGTTCTTC. It encodes CASSFSTGRDNEQFF. Full variable domain (remainder filled in from reference TRBV7-9 and TRBJ2-1): DTGVSQNPRHKITKRGQNVTFRCDPISEHNRLYWYRQTLGQGPEFLTYFQNEAQLEKSRLLSDRFSAERPKGSFSTLEIQRTEQGDSAMYLCASSFSTGRDNEQFFGPGTRLTVL.

This chain joins TRBV5-4 and TRBJ2-2, with 10 bases that match TRBD1. The CDR3 runs to 18 residues. With V trimmed by 4 bases and J by 7 bases, 16 bases remained unmatched. Germline V gene data show CDR1 as SGHNT and CDR2 as YYREEE (reference sequence). Here the CDR3 reads CASSLLGTGAYHGGELFF. The CDR3 coding sequence is TGTGCCAGCAGCCTACTCGGGACAGGGGCCTACCATGGCGGGGAGCTGTTTTTT.

This clone occurred a few times. This rearrangement joins TRBV5-1 to TRBJ1-1; 10 nucleotides align to TRBD1. V gave up 0 bases and J gave up 3 bases; unmatched junction bases: 8. The CDR3 spans 17 residues. Germline V gene sequence: CDR1 SGHRS, CDR2 YFSETQ. The CDR3 reads CASSLAGTGVIDTEAFF. DNA of the CDR3: TGCGCCAGCAGCTTGGCCGGGACAGGGGTAATAGACACTGAAGCTTTCTTT.

This chain joins TRBV4-3 and TRBJ2-5, with 13 bases lining up with TRBD2. Per germline, CDR1 LGHNA and CDR2 YSLEER. The V and J ends lost 3 bases and 3 bases, in that order; junction bases with no gene match: 7. The CDR3 length is 17 residues. This chain's CDR3 is CASSQIPTSGGKETQYF. CDR3 in DNA: TGCGCCAGCAGCCAGATCCCGACTAGCGGGGGGAAAGAGACCCAGTACTTC.

This clone was found a few times. This rearrangement joins TRBV4-3 to TRBJ1-1; 8 positions agree with TRBD1. Germline values: CDR1 LGHNA, CDR2 YSLEER. Unmatched junction bases numbered 14, after V lost 2 bases and J lost 0 bases. This CDR3 spans 19 amino acids. Here the CDR3 reads CASSQHRQGPPAMNTEAFF. CDR3 in DNA: TGCGCCAGCAGCCAACATAGACAGGGGCCTCCAGCGATGAACACTGAAGCTTTCTTT.